This T cell receptor beta chain derives from a study of T cells after yellow fever vaccination. The wider study: Preparation of the low-cell-number fractions used SMART-Seq v4 Ultra Low Input.

This clonotype was detected many times. Trimming removed 7 bases at V and 6 bases at J, with 15 bases between. Germline lookup yields CDR1 MNHNY and CDR2 SVGAGI (reference sequence). The CDR3 loop spans 14 amino acids. Conversion of TCR transcripts into cDNA relied on 5'RACE template switching, which added a universal primer site and UMIs. TCRdb processed the 5' RACE reads anew with MiXCR; each CDR3 protein has one entry. There are hundreds of thousands of distinct CDR3 sequences in the sample; more than 3% occur only once, and around a quarter lies in the top ten. The receptor was derived from a man younger than 35 who received the YFV17D yellow fever vaccine. V usage is TRBV6-6 and J usage is TRBJ2-2; a possible D gene is TRBD2 (6 bases). This material consisted of PBMCs, taken on the day of the yellow fever booster vaccination. The CDR3 loop reads CASKKEGLPGELFF. The CDR3, as DNA: TGTGCCAGCAAGAAAGAGGGACTTCCCGGGGAGCTGTTTTTT.